Below are 5 T cell receptor beta chains sequenced from a single sample in a study of shared clonotypes between healthy human individuals. Only in-frame clones appear in the TCRdb table, and some are missing; sequencing was by immunoSEQ multiplex PCR. The sample shows about 470,000 clones, more than 75% of them seen only once. The sequencing input was PBMCs. Source of these receptors: a middle-aged woman in good health. Some clones in this sample may be carry-over from other donors' samples.

This chain connects TRBV5-1 to TRBJ1-2; perhaps TRBD1 as D (6 bases). V was clipped by 2 bases and J by 7 bases, with 21 bases between them. Germline lookup yields CDR1 SGHRS and CDR2 YFSETQ. The CDR3 contains 16 residues. The CDR3 loop reads CASSLGGTRGNLGYTF. The CDR3 nucleotides are TGCGCCAGCAGCTTAGGAGGGACAAGGGGGAATCTTGGCTACACCTTC.

The V call is TRBV7-9, the J call TRBJ2-3; D possibly corresponds to TRBD2 (5 bases). V lost 0 bases to trimming and J lost 3 bases, with 13 bases between them. The CDR3 length is 16 residues. Germline-derived CDR1 and CDR2 are SEHNR and FQNEAQ (reference sequence). The CDR3 loop is CASSLALALSTDTQYF. In nucleotides, the CDR3 is TGTGCCAGCAGCTTAGCCCTAGCCTTGAGTACAGATACGCAGTATTTT.

This rearrangement joins TRBV10-3 to TRBJ1-6; D not certain. V was pared by 4 bases and J by 7 bases, with 11 bases between. In germline, CDR1 is ENHRY, CDR2 SYGVKD. This CDR3 is built from 14 residues. CDR3 protein: CAISVEGNNSPLHF. DNA of the CDR3: TGTGCCATCAGTGTTGAAGGGAACAATTCACCCCTCCACTTT.

V is TRBV5-1 and J is TRBJ2-1; D unresolved. This CDR3 comprises 15 residues. Germline CDR1 and CDR2: SGHRS and YFSETQ. Between the trimmed V and J ends, which lost 1 base and 0 bases, there was a span of 8 bases. CDR3 coding DNA: TGCGCCAGCAGCTTGCGGCCGGGCTCCTACAATGAGCAGTTCTTC. It translates to CASSLRPGSYNEQFF.

V is TRBV10-2 and J is TRBJ2-7; 10 bases agree with TRBD1. The CDR3 runs 16 residues. CDR1 WSHSY and CDR2 SAAADI come from the germline V gene. V was pared by 1 base and J by 0 bases, with 3 bases of the junction left unmatched. The CDR3 is CASSEYRTGGSYEQYF. In DNA form, the CDR3 reads TGCGCCAGCAGTGAGTATAGGACAGGGGGCTCCTACGAGCAGTACTTC.